This entry lists 24 T cell receptor beta chains sequenced from one sample in a study of T cell responses to AZD1222 COVID-19 vaccine. Assay: immunoSEQ multiplex PCR; the TCRdb copy retains only in-frame clones and omits some. Altogether roughly 99,000 clones are present, under 95% being singletons, with the ten largest covering roughly 6%. The material was peripheral blood, obtained 28 days after the second AZD1222 dose. The source of these receptors is an adult who received the AZD1222 COVID-19 vaccine.

This clone was observed once. Here the CDR3 reads CASSGPGQGLLIGYTF. As DNA, the CDR3 is TGTGCCAGCAGTGGGCCGGGACAGGGGCTTCTGATCGGCTACACCTTC. The genes are TRBV6-2 or TRBV6-3 and TRBJ1-2; 10 bases are a match to TRBD1. The germline gives CDR1 MNHEY, CDR2 SVGEGT. This CDR3 spans 16 amino acids. The junction had 14 bases not matched to a gene; V was cut back by 5 bases and J by 8 bases.

The V call is TRBV12-5, the J call TRBJ2-1, with 11 bases aligning to TRBD2. This CDR3 contains 15 residues. Trimming at V came to 1 base and at J to 9 bases, leaving 5 bases not matched to a gene. CDR1 is LGHNT and CDR2 is FRNRAP in the germline V gene. The CDR3 is CASGLATSGKAEQFF. In nucleotides, the CDR3 is TGTGCTAGTGGTTTGGCGACTAGCGGGAAGGCTGAGCAGTTCTTC.

This chain joins TRBV27 and TRBJ1-6, with 8 bases aligning to TRBD1. The CDR3 is 16 residues long. CDR1 and CDR2 from the germline V gene are MNHEY and SMNVEV (reference sequence). V lost 2 bases and J lost 7; bases outside the gene matches: 7. DNA of the CDR3: TGTGCCAGCAGTTTACAGGAACGGACAGGGAATTCACCCCTCCACTTT. Encoded protein: CASSLQERTGNSPLHF.

The chain couples TRBV5-8 to TRBJ1-5, with D possibly matching TRBD1 (6 bases). This CDR3 region has 14 residues. Looked up from germline, CDR1 is SGHTS and CDR2 is YDEGEE. The V and J ends lost 3 bases and 7 bases respectively, with 14 bases between them. In nucleotides, the CDR3 is TGTGCCAGCAGCTGGAGGGGGTTCGGACAGCCCCAGCATTTT. This translates into CASSWRGFGQPQHF.

The V and J genes are TRBV5-1 and TRBJ2-2; 10 bases agree with TRBD2. The V segment lost 3 bases and the J segment 4 bases; nucleotides outside the gene matches: 6. The CDR3 totals 16 residues. Germline CDR1 and CDR2: SGHRS and YFSETQ. Here the CDR3 DNA reads TGCGCCAGCAGCTGGCTAGCGGGAGAGCGCACCGGGGAGCTGTTTTTT. Translation gives CASSWLAGERTGELFF.

The rearrangement uses TRBV29-1 and TRBJ1-1; weak D call: TRBD1 (6 bases). The CDR3 is 12 residues long. Germline CDR1 reads SQVTM; CDR2 reads ANQGSEA. V was shortened by 8 bases and J by 3 bases, with 13 bases between the two germline ends. CDR3 loop: CSTSGQYTEAFF. DNA of the CDR3: TGCAGCACTTCCGGACAGTACACTGAAGCTTTCTTT.

This clone was picked up one time. The V gene is TRBV11-2, the J gene TRBJ2-7; a possible D gene is TRBD1 (5 bases). Germline V gene sequence: CDR1 SGHAT, CDR2 FQNNGV. This CDR3 comprises 15 residues. Trimming removed 1 base from V and 2 bases from J, with 12 bases in between. CDR3 residues: CASSLGWGSAYEQYF. The DNA for the CDR3 is TGTGCCAGCAGCTTAGGCTGGGGCAGCGCCTACGAGCAGTACTTC. The full variable domain, with the rest looked up from reference TRBV11-2 and TRBJ2-7, is EAGVAQSPRYKIIEKRQSVAFWCNPISGHATLYWYQQILGQGPKLLIQFQNNGVVDDSQLPKDRFSAERLKGVDSTLKIQPAKLEDSAVYLCASSLGWGSAYEQYFGPGTRLTVT.

V usage is TRBV28 and J usage is TRBJ1-3, with 7 bases identical to TRBD1. The germline V gene has CDR1 MDHEN and CDR2 SYDVKM. After removal of 4 bases from V and 1 base from J, the junction contained 10 bases not matched to a gene. There are 17 residues in the CDR3. CDR3 sequence reads: CASSSMAGTASGNTIYF. In DNA, the CDR3 is TGTGCCAGCAGTTCTATGGCGGGGACAGCTTCTGGAAACACCATATATTTT.

The chain carries TRBV27 and TRBJ1-2; possibly TRBD1 for D (6 bases). From germline, CDR1 is MNHEY and CDR2 SMNVEV (reference sequence). V shed 5 bases and J shed 4 bases, with 14 bases lying between them. The CDR3 runs to 14 residues. The CDR3 coding sequence is TGTGCCAGCAGTCTTACCGGGACAATCTATGGCTACACCTTC. Amino acid sequence: CASSLTGTIYGYTF.

V gene TRBV12-3 or TRBV12-4 combines with J gene TRBJ1-1; possible D gene TRBD1, 5 bases. The CDR3 length is 13 residues. Trimming cost V 3 bases and J 2 bases, with 7 bases left between them. The CDR3 DNA follows: TGTGCCAGCAGTTTTCAGGGAAACACTGAAGCTTTCTTT. It specifies CASSFQGNTEAFF.

CDR3 in amino acids: CATRTSGDFDTQYF. CDR3 coding DNA: TGTGCCACCCGGACTAGCGGGGACTTTGATACGCAGTATTTT. The chain combines TRBV10-3 with TRBJ2-3, with 12 positions matching TRBD2. The CDR3 extends over 14 amino acids. From germline, CDR1 is ENHRY and CDR2 SYGVKD. V dropped 10 bases and J dropped 6; count of bases not matched to a gene: 8.

The chain recombines TRBV30 with TRBJ2-7; the D is unclear. V was shortened by 1 base and J by 3 bases, with 10 bases between the two germline ends. The germline V gene encodes CDR1 GTSNPN and CDR2 SVGIG (reference sequence). The CDR3 spans 13 residues. Here the CDR3 DNA reads TGTGCCTGGAGTGGAGTAGTGGGCTACGAGCAGTACTTC. This encodes CAWSGVVGYEQYF.

The J gene is TRBJ2-3, the V gene TRBV28; D is unclear. Trimming cost V 6 bases and J 6 bases, with 10 bases left between them. CDR1 is MDHEN, CDR2 SYDVKM, per germline. CDR3 length: 12 amino acids. CDR3 protein: CASSLSPDTQYF. Here the CDR3 DNA reads TGTGCCAGCAGCCTAAGTCCCGATACGCAGTATTTT.

About this clone: The same CDR3 is also encoded by other DNA sequences in this sample. The chain couples TRBV4-1 to TRBJ2-5; 8 nucleotides line up with TRBD1. The CDR3 has 15 amino acids. The ends lost 3 bases at V and 5 bases at J; junction bases unmatched: 8. From germline, CDR1 is MGHRA and CDR2 YSYEKL. CDR3 DNA sequence: TGCGCCAGCAGCCAGCCGGACAGGGACGGGGAGACCCAGTACTTC. Its translation is CASSQPDRDGETQYF.

The chain couples TRBV5-1 to TRBJ1-1, with D maybe TRBD1 (6 bases). Trimming pared 5 bases from V and 0 bases from J, leaving 17 bases between. Germline-derived CDR1 and CDR2 are SGHRS and YFSETQ. This CDR3 contains 16 residues. The CDR3 reads CASRPDPGHMNTEAFF. The CDR3, as DNA: TGCGCCAGCAGACCAGACCCGGGACACATGAACACTGAAGCTTTCTTT.

CDR3 amino acids: CASSEATGGNEKLFF. The DNA of the CDR3 is TGTGCCAGCAGTGAAGCTACAGGGGGAAATGAAAAACTGTTTTTT. The rearrangement uses TRBV6-1 and TRBJ1-4, with 8 bases identical to TRBD1. The CDR3 is made up of 15 amino acids. The V gene's germline CDR1 is MNHNS and CDR2 SASEGT. Trimming took 0 bases from V and 5 from J; bases not matched to a gene: 2.

This chain links TRBV12-3 or TRBV12-4 with TRBJ1-6; D uncertain. V lost 0 bases and J lost 9, with 3 bases in between. The CDR3 is 12 residues long. The CDR3 sequence is CASSLASSPLHF. In DNA, the CDR3 is TGTGCCAGCAGTTTAGCATCTTCACCCCTCCACTTT.

The chain is built from TRBV12-3 or TRBV12-4 and TRBJ1-1; no clear D gene. V was clipped by 0 bases and J by 8 bases, with 10 bases between them. The length of the CDR3 is 13 residues. As DNA, the CDR3 is TGTGCCAGCAGTTTAGCCGGCGGAGTCGAAGCTTTCTTT. This codes for CASSLAGGVEAFF.

The chain combines TRBV1 with TRBJ1-4. TRBV1 is noted as a pseudogene. The CDR3 loop spans 17 amino acids. CDR3: CTSSQDEESGDHEKLFF. The CDR3 nucleotides read TGCACCAGCAGCCAAGATGAGGAGTCCGGGGATCATGAAAAACTGTTTTTT.

This rearrangement joins TRBV5-1 to TRBJ2-3; 8 bases line up with TRBD2. The junction had 7 bases not matched to a gene; V was cut back by 5 bases and J by 2 bases. Looked up from germline, CDR1 is SGHRS and CDR2 is YFSETQ. The CDR3 sequence is 15 residues long. Here the CDR3 DNA reads TGCGCCAGCAGGCGGGGGGACTCTACCACAGATACGCAGTATTTT. It is translated as CASRRGDSTTDTQYF.

The V call is TRBV12-3 or TRBV12-4, the J call TRBJ1-5; D unclear. CDR3 length equals 12 residues. V lost 4 bases to trimming and J lost 5 bases, with 6 bases between them. The CDR3 here is CASSYGDQPQHF. The CDR3 DNA is TGTGCCAGCAGTTACGGGGATCAGCCCCAGCATTTT.

This chain links TRBV6-2 or TRBV6-3 with TRBJ2-3; D may be TRBD2 (6 bases). Germline V gene sequence: CDR1 MNHEY, CDR2 SVGEGT. The CDR3 is 15 residues long. V was shortened by 5 bases and J by 2 bases, with 14 bases between the two germline ends. CDR3 in amino acids: CASSTRGLPTDTQYF. The CDR3 coding sequence is TGTGCCAGCAGTACCCGGGGACTTCCCACAGATACGCAGTATTTT.

This chain connects TRBV3-1 (or the pseudogene TRBV3-2) to TRBJ2-5, with a tentative D call TRBD1 (5 bases). The CDR3 contains 12 residues. The germline CDR1 and CDR2 sequences are LGHDT and YNNKEL (reference sequence). Trimming left V 8 bases short and J 4 bases short, with 11 bases between. The DNA for the CDR3 is TGTGCCAGCGGGGCAAGGCCAGAGACCCAGTACTTC. Residues: CASGARPETQYF.

The chain has TRBV5-6 and TRBJ2-3, with a weak D call TRBD2 (5 bases). The germline gives CDR1 SGHDT, CDR2 YYEEEE. Trimming stripped 6 bases from V and 1 base from J, with 12 bases between. The CDR3 length is 14 residues. The CDR3 reads CASTPGRGTDTQYF. The CDR3 DNA reads as TGTGCCAGCACTCCCGGGCGGGGCACAGATACGCAGTATTTT.